The clone carrying this T cell receptor beta chain appeared many times. Its antigen is as yet unknown. Per germline, CDR1 SQVTM and CDR2 ANQGSEA. The CDR3 runs 13 residues. Trimming at V came to 4 bases and at J to 1 base, leaving 0 bases not matched to a gene. MiXCR, run by TCRdb on the 5' RACE reads, gives a single entry per CDR3 protein. The table lists 700,000 or so distinct CDR3 sequences, 8.6% of them singletons. These data are taken from a study of identical twins. Study-level results: Cord blood's abundant beta clonotypes had fewer insertions, unlike memory repertoires.

This sample also belongs to another study, concerning yellow fever vaccine responses in identical twins.

The gene calls are TRBV29-1 and TRBJ2-3; 9 positions agree with TRBD2. The source material was PBMCs. This receptor was obtained from a woman under 30 in good health. For the CDR3, the DNA is TGCAGCGTTGGACTAGCGGGCACAGATACGCAGTATTTT. Translation gives CSVGLAGTDTQYF.